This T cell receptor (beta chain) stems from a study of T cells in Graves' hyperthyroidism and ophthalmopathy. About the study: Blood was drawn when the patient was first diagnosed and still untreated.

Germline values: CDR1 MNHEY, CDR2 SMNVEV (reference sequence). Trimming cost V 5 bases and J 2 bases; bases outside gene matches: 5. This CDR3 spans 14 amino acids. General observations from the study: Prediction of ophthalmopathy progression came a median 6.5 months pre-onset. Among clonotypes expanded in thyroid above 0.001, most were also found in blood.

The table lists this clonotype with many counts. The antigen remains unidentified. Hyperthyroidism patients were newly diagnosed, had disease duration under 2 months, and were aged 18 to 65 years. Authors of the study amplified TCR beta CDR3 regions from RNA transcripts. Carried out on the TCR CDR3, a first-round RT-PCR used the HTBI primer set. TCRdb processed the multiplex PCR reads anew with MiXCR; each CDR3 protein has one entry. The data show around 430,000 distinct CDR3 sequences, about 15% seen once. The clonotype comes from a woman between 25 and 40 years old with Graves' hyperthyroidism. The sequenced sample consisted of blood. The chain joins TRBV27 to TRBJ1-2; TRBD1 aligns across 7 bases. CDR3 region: CASSTMTGNYGYTF. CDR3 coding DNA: TGTGCCAGCAGTACCATGACAGGGAACTATGGCTACACCTTC.